This TCR beta chain was sequenced in a study of cytotoxic CD8 clonotypes in ibrutinib-treated CLL. About the research overall: Of the patients, some eleven were relapsed/refractory, about 15 treatment-naive and fewer than 18 IGHV unmutated. General study findings and limits: Elevated clonality accompanied ibrutinib response, with a return toward baseline values at progression.

This CDR3 comprises 13 residues. V shed 7 bases and J 0 bases; nucleotides not matched to a gene: 2. From germline, CDR1 is SNHLY and CDR2 FYNNEI. This clone occurred a few times. What it binds is not known. Only in-frame clones appear in the TCRdb table, and some are missing; sequencing was by immunoSEQ multiplex PCR. The data show over 100,000 clones, 70% to 90% seen once. The rearrangement joins TRBV2 to TRBJ1-1; 7 bases map to TRBD1. This TCR was sampled from a human donor with chronic lymphocytic leukemia. Here the sequenced sample was PBMCs, taken after 24 months of ibrutinib treatment. CDR3: CASNQGVNTEAFF. CDR3 coding DNA: TGTGCCAGCAATCAGGGGGTGAACACTGAAGCTTTCTTT.